The clone carrying this T cell receptor (beta chain) was found many times. As yet, its antigen is unknown. The study excluded patients with uncontrolled infection, other autoimmune disease, pregnancy or lactation. This entry comes from a study of T cells in Graves' hyperthyroidism and ophthalmopathy. Amplification yielded TCR beta CDR3 regions, with RNA transcripts as the source. HTBI primers were the set used in a first-round RT-PCR of the TCR CDR3. TCRdb processed the multiplex PCR reads anew with MiXCR; each CDR3 protein has one entry. The sample holds approximately 560,000 distinct CDR3 sequences, about 43% seen once. Study-wide points: Ophthalmopathy cases were set apart from stable hyperthyroidism by a 13 V-J model.

CDR1 and CDR2 (germline): SEHNR, FQNEAQ (reference sequence). Trimming pared 5 bases from V and 0 bases from J, leaving 5 bases between. The CDR3 contains 12 residues. The clonotype comes from a woman under 30 with Graves' hyperthyroidism. The chain recombines TRBV7-9 with TRBJ2-7, with D uncertain. Sequencing was performed on peripheral blood or thyroid tissue (not recorded which). The CDR3 here is CASSVSSYEQYF. In DNA, the CDR3 is TGTGCCAGCAGCGTCAGCTCCTACGAGCAGTACTTC.